This T cell receptor beta chain was found in a study of blood T cell repertoires in COVID-19. The wider study: Sources were T cells, B-cell-depleted T cells, or PBMCs; the material itself was cDNA or gDNA.

TCRdb's copy holds only in-frame clones and misses some; the assay was immunoSEQ multiplex PCR. The sample lists around 150,000 clones, around 90% seen once, with approximately 2.2% in the top ten. Germline lookup yields CDR1 WSHSY and CDR2 SAAADI. After removal of 5 bases from V and 4 bases from J, the junction contained 10 bases not matched to a gene. The CDR3 length is 16 residues. This clone has only one observation. Specimen: peripheral blood. The chain joins TRBV10-2 to TRBJ1-2, with 10 bases aligning to TRBD1. The source is a man between 18 and 29 years old with acute or convalescent COVID-19. This CDR3 is CASSPSDRGPFYGYTF. DNA for the CDR3: TGCGCCAGCAGTCCATCAGACAGGGGGCCTTTCTATGGCTACACCTTC.